This T cell receptor beta chain derives from a study of blood T cell repertoires in COVID-19. Study-level background: The United States, Italy and Spain supplied acute and convalescent COVID-19 samples. PBMCs, B-cell-depleted T cells, or T cells were the source of the cDNA or gDNA that made up the material.

V was cut by 1 base and J by 0 bases, with 7 bases left in between. The CDR3 is made up of 15 amino acids. The V gene's germline CDR1 is LGHNA and CDR2 YSLEER. In the authors' methods: Amplified reference gene primers provided the basis for estimating nucleated cell counts. Here immunoSEQ multiplex PCR was the method, and the copy in TCRdb shows in-frame clones only, minus some. V, J and clone size are those of that table, while D and trimming were read from the DNA. This table has about 250,000 clones, roughly four fifths appearing once. The V gene is TRBV4-3, the J gene TRBJ1-3; the D is unclear. The TCR originated in a woman between 70 and 85 years old with acute or convalescent COVID-19. What was sequenced was peripheral blood. The CDR3 spells CASSQGHDSGNTIYF. The CDR3 DNA follows: TGCGCCAGCAGCCAAGGGCACGACTCTGGAAACACCATATATTTT.